This TCR beta chain originates from a study of blood T cell repertoires in COVID-19 (dated by TCRdb to 2020 to 2022). With regard to the full study: Collaborator samples came from the United States, Italy and Spain and covered acute and convalescent phases of COVID-19. Where HLA class I and class II types were available, the types were taken from metadata supplied by the sample provider, not from assay-based typing. Samples were obtained from the ongoing ImmuneRACE study (first 160 participants) and from some 1,200 subjects provided by 6 global collaborators. Deeply sampled blood TCRbeta repertoires from subjects exposed to, actively infected with, or recovered from COVID-19 were included in the dataset. The repertoires were made available in a free public database intended to serve as a resource for research on the immune response to SARS-CoV-2. The sample metadata nearly always contained a de-identified subject ID, COVID-19 status, age in years and sex. The prospective study material was composed of cDNA or gDNA derived from T cells, B-cell-depleted T cells, or PBMCs. General study outcomes and caveats: The quantity of clinical and demographic metadata differed by source and by participant and was supplied without curation.

Spanning cysteine to phenylalanine, the CDR3 consists of 13 amino acids. Only the CDR3 part of the read is kept: 39 bases, read in frame from the first base. V is cut by 10 bases and J by 0 bases, and the space between the germline ends is 12 bases. Collaborating institutions collected whole blood in K2EDTA tubes following their own protocols. For TCRbeta analysis, collaborators shipped samples in one of three forms: frozen whole blood, isolated PBMCs, or DNA extracted from either of those sample types. TCRbeta CDR3 regions were amplified from genomic DNA by means of the immunoSEQ Assay, a bias-controlled multiplex PCR. As for the authors' bioinformatics: Nucleated cell counts per sample were estimated from amplification of reference gene primers within the assay. Sequence reads were collapsed and filtered to measure the absolute abundance of every unique TCRbeta CDR3 rearrangement. For each sample, productive Simpson clonality was calculated by taking the square root of Simpson's diversity index across productive rearrangements. The immuneACCESS repertoire file appears here via TCRdb, limited to in-frame rearrangements. These files lack a portion of the clones; in checked studies, under half of the deficit traces to unresolved V genes, and the cause of the others is not known. V, J and clone size are taken as reported in that table, and D and trimming were inferred from the DNA itself. This sample is represented by about 230,000 clones; approximately 84% of them were singletons. Of the sample, just under 1% falls within the top ten clones.

Of note for this clone: Its recognized antigen is unknown. Within one base of it there is no much larger clone, and no base qualities were kept.

The sequenced sample was peripheral blood. This sequence originates from a man between 40 and 49 years old with acute or convalescent COVID-19. The chain is assembled from TRBV12-3 or TRBV12-4 and TRBJ1-2; a weak D assignment points to TRBD1 (6 bases agree). The CDR3 region: CAIQGQTNYGYTF. The nucleotides are TGTGCCATACAAGGACAGACTAACTATGGCTACACCTTC.